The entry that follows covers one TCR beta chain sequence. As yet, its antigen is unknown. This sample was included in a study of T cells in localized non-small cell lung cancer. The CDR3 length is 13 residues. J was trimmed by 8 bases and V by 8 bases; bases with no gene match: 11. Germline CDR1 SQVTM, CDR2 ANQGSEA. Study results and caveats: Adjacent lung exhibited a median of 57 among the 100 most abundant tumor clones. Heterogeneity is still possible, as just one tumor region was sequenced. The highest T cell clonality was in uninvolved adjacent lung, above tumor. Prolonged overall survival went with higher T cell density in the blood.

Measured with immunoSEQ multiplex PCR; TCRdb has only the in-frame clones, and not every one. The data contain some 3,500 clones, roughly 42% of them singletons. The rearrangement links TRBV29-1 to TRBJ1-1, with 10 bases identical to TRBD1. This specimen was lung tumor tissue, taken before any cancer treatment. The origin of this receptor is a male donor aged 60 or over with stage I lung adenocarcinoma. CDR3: CSTRTGQGREAFF. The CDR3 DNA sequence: TGCAGCACCAGAACGGGACAGGGGAGAGAAGCTTTCTTT.